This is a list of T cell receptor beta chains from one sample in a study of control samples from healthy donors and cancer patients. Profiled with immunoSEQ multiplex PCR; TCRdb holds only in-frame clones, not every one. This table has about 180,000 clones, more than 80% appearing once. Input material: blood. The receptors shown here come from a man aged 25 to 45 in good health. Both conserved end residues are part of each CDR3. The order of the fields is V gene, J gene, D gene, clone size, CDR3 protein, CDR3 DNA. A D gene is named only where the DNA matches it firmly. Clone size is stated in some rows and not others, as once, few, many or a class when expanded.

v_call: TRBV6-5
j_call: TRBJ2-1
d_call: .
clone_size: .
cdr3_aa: CASSYAANNEQFF
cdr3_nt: TGTGCCAGCAGTTACGCGGCTAATAATGAGCAGTTCTTC

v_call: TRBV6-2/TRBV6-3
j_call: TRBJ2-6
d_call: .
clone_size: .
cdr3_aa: CASSHGGGVSGANVLTF
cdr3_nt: TGTGCCAGCAGTCACGGGGGCGGAGTCTCTGGGGCCAACGTCCTGACTTTC

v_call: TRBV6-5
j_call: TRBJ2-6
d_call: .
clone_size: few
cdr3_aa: CASRDSTPGANVLTF
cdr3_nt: TGTGCCAGCAGGGATTCTACCCCTGGGGCCAACGTCCTGACTTTC

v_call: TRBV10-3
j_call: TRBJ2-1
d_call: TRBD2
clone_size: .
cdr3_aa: CAISEVAGVNEQFF
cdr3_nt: TGTGCCATCAGTGAGGTAGCGGGAGTCAATGAGCAGTTCTTC

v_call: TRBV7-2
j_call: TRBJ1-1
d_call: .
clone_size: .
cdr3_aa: CASSLDGGTREAFF
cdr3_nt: TGTGCCAGCAGCTTAGACGGTGGGACCCGTGAAGCTTTCTTT

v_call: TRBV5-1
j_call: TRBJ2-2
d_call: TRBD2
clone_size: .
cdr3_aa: CASGKLAGNTGELFF
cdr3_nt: TGCGCCAGCGGAAAACTAGCGGGAAATACCGGGGAGCTGTTTTTT

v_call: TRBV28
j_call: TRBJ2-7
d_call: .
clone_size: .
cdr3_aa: CASRRGGGSEQYF
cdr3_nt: TGTGCCAGCAGAAGGGGTGGGGGATCCGAGCAGTACTTC

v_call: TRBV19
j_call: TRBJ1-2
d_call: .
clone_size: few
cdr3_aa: CASSIGGGTYGYTF
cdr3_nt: TGTGCCAGTAGTATAGGGGGGGGAACCTATGGCTACACCTTC

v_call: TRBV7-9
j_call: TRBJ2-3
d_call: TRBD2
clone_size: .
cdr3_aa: CASSSLAGSSTDTQYF
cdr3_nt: TGTGCCAGCAGCTCACTAGCGGGGTCTAGCACAGATACGCAGTATTTT

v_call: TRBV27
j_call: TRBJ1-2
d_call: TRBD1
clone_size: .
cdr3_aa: CASRPLGGTGGGYGYTF
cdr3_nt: TGTGCCAGCAGGCCTTTGGGTGGGACAGGGGGTGGCTATGGCTACACCTTC

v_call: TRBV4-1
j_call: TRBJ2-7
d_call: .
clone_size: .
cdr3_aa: CASSQAPAGTYEQYF
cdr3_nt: TGCGCCAGCAGCCAAGCCCCGGCCGGAACCTACGAGCAGTACTTC

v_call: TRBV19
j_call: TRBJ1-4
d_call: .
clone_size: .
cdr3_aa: CASRRAGSSANEKLFF
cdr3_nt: TGTGCCAGTAGGCGGGCAGGGAGCTCGGCTAATGAAAAACTGTTTTTT

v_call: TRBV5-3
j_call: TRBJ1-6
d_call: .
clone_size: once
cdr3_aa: CAGGLLGSPLHF
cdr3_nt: TGTGCGGGCGGGCTTTTGGGTTCACCCCTCCACTTT

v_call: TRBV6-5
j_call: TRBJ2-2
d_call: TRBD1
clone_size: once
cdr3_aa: CASRLGTGGTGELFF
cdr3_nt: TGTGCCAGCAGGTTGGGGACAGGGGGAACCGGGGAGCTGTTTTTT

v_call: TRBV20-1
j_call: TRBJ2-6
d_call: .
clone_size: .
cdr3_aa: CSASPPATGANVLTF
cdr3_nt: TGCAGTGCTAGTCCCCCTGCGACAGGGGCCAACGTCCTGACTTTC

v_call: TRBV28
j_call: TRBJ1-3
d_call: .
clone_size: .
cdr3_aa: CASRYEQGRSGNTIYF
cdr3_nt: TGTGCCAGCAGATATGAACAGGGAAGGTCTGGAAACACCATATATTTT

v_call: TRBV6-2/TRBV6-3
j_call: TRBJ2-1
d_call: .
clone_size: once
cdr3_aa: CASSYSDNRIGDEQFF
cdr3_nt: TGTGCCAGCAGTTACTCGGACAACAGGATAGGGGATGAGCAGTTCTTC

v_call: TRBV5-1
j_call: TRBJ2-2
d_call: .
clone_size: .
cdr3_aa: CASSLVQGSTGELFF
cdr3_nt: TGCGCCAGCAGCTTGGTGCAGGGCAGCACCGGGGAGCTGTTTTTT

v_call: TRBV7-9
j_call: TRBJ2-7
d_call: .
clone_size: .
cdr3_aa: CASSLNLVVSYEQYF
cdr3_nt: TGTGCCAGCAGTCTGAACTTGGTAGTCTCCTACGAGCAGTACTTC

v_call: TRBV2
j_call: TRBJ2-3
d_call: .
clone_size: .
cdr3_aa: CASNPGVLTDTQYF
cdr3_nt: TGTGCCAGCAATCCCGGGGTACTCACAGATACGCAGTATTTT

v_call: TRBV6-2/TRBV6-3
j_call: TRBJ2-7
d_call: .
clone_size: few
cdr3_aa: CASSYYGGVYEQYF
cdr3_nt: TGTGCCAGCAGTTACTACGGGGGAGTCTACGAGCAGTACTTC

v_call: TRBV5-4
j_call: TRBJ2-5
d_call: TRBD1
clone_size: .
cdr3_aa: CASSRQGRMETQYF
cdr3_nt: TGTGCCAGCAGCCGACAGGGAAGAATGGAGACCCAGTACTTC

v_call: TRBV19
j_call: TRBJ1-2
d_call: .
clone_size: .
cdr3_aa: CASGGQTNYGYTF
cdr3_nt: TGTGCCAGTGGAGGGCAGACTAACTATGGCTACACCTTC

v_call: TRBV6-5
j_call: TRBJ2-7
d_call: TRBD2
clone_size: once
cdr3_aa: CASNPGTSYNEQYF
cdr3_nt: TGTGCCAGTAACCCCGGGACTAGTTATAACGAGCAGTACTTC

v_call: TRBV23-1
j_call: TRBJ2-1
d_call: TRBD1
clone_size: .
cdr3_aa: CASSLGQGVEFF
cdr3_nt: TGCGCCAGCAGTCTCGGCCAGGGGGTCGAGTTCTTC

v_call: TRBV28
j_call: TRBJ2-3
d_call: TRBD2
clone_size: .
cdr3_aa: CASSPGAGSTDTQYF
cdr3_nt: TGTGCCAGCAGTCCGGGAGCGGGGAGCACAGATACGCAGTATTTT

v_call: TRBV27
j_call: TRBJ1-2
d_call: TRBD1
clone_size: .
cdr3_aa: CASSSLGQGNYGYTF
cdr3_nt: TGTGCCAGCAGTTCTCTTGGACAGGGGAACTATGGCTACACCTTC

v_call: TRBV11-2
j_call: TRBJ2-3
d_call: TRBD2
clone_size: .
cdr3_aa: CASSLFLRGSGTDTQYF
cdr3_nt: TGTGCCAGCAGCTTATTCTTGCGGGGGAGCGGCACAGATACGCAGTATTTT

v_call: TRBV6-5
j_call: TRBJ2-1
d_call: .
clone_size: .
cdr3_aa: CASKAPGQPLGEQFF
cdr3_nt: TGTGCCAGCAAGGCTCCTGGACAGCCGTTGGGTGAGCAGTTCTTC

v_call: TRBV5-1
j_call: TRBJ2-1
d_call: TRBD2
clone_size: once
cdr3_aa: CASSPTGLAVGEQFF
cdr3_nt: TGCGCCAGCAGCCCAACCGGACTAGCGGTGGGTGAGCAGTTCTTC

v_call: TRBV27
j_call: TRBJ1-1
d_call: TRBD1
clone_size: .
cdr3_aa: CASRGLTGVTEAFF
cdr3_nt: TGTGCCAGCAGGGGTCTCACAGGGGTCACTGAAGCTTTCTTT

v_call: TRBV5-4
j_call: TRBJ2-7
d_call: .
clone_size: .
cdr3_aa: CASSSSGRDREQYF
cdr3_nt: TGTGCCAGCAGCTCCAGCGGGAGGGACAGGGAACAGTACTTC

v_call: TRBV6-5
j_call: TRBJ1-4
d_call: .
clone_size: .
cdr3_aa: CASRTIVRSEKLFF
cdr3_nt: TGTGCCAGCAGAACAATCGTGAGAAGTGAAAAACTGTTTTTT

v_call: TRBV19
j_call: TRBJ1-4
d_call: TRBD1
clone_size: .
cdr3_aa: CASSTGQGATNEKLFF
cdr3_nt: TGTGCCAGTAGTACCGGACAGGGAGCAACTAATGAAAAACTGTTTTTT

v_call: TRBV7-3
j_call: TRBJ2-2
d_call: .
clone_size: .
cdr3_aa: CASSLIAGNTGELFF
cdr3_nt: TGTGCCAGCAGCTTAATAGCCGGGAACACCGGGGAGCTGTTTTTT

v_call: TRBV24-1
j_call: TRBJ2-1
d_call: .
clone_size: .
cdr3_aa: CATSDRGTGNEQFF
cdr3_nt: TGTGCCACCAGTGATCGCGGTACGGGCAATGAGCAGTTCTTC

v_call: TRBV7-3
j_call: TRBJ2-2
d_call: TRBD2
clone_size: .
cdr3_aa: CASSLLAGTGELFF
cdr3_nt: TGTGCCAGCAGCCTTTTAGCGGGAACCGGGGAGCTGTTTTTT

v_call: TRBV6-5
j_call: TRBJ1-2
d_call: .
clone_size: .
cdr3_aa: CASRGINYGYTF
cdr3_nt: TGTGCCAGCAGAGGCATAAACTATGGCTACACCTTC

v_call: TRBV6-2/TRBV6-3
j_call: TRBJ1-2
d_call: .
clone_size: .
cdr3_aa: CASSYNRNYGYTF
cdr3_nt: TGTGCCAGCAGTTACAACAGGAACTATGGCTACACCTTC

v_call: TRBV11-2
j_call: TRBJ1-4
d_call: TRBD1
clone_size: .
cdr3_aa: CASSYRQGGDEKLFF
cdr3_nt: TGTGCCAGCAGCTACCGACAGGGGGGCGATGAAAAACTGTTTTTT